This TCR beta chain was sequenced during a study of T cell responses to AZD1222 COVID-19 vaccine. V lost 5 bases and J lost 3; bases outside the gene matches: 2. CDR1 SNHLY and CDR2 FYNNEI come from the germline V gene. CDR3 length equals 14 residues. The data were produced by immunoSEQ multiplex PCR, yet TCRdb's version contains in-frame clones alone and is incomplete. This sample has about 67,000 clones, with around 84% found just once. The receptor's source is an adult in good health. The sample in question was peripheral blood, obtained on day 0 of AZD1222 vaccination. The chain recombines TRBV2 with TRBJ2-1; 9 bases are a match to TRBD2. CDR3 sequence (DNA): TGTGCCAGCAGTCCAGCGGGGGGCTACAATGAGCAGTTCTTC. Translation gives CASSPAGGYNEQFF.